This T cell receptor (beta chain) originates from a study of T cells in Graves' hyperthyroidism and ophthalmopathy. Study details: Before any treatment, at initial diagnosis, peripheral blood was collected.

CDR1 and CDR2 from the germline V gene are SGHNT and YENEEA. This CDR3 has 15 amino acids. With 2 bases removed from V and 3 bases from J, the gap between germline ends came to 11 bases. What was amplified from RNA transcripts were TCR beta CDR3 regions. With the HTBI primer set, the TCR CDR3 went through a first round of RT-PCR. TCRdb reanalysed the multiplex PCR reads using MiXCR and keeps one entry per CDR3 protein. The sample has hundreds of thousands of distinct CDR3 sequences, approximately 16% seen once; the top ten hold less than 3.5%. In regard to this clonotype: Antigen unknown.

General study results and limits: Ophthalmopathy got predicted by the model a median roughly six months before its onset. Appearing also in blood were most of the thyroid clonotypes expanded above 0.001.

The receptor comes from a woman between 35 and 50 years old with Graves' ophthalmopathy. Sequenced material: blood. The chain is built from TRBV11-3 and TRBJ2-1; no clear D gene. CDR3 region: CASSLKGLLYNEQFF. The CDR3 region has the DNA TGTGCCAGCAGCTTAAAGGGCCTCCTCTACAATGAGCAGTTCTTC.